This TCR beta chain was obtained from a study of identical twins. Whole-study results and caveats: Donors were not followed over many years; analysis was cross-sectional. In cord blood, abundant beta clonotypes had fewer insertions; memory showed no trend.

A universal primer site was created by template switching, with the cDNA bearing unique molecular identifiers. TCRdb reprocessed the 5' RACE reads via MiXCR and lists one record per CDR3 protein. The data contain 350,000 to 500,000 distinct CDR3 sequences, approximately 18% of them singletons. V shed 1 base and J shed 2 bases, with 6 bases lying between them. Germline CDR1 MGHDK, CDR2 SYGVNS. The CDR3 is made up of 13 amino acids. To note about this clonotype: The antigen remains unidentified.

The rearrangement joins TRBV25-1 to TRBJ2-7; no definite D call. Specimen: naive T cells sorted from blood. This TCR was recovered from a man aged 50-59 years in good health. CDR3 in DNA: TGTGCCAGCAGTGAATCGGGTGCCTACGAGCAGTACTTC. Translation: CASSESGAYEQYF.